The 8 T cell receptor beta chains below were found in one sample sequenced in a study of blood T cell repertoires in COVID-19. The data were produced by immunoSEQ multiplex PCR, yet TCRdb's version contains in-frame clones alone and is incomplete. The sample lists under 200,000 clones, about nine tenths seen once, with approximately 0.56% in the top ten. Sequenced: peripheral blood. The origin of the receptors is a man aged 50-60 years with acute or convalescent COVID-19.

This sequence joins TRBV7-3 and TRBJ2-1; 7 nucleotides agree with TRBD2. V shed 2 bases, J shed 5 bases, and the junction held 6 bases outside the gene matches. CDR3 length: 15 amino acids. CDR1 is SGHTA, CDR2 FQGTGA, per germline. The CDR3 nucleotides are TGTGCCAGCAGCTTACTTGCGGGAGTCGACAATGAGCAGTTCTTC. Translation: CASSLLAGVDNEQFF.

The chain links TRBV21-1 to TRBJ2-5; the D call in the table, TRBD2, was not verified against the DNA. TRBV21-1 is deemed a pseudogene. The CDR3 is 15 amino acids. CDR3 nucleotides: TGTGCCAGCAGCAAAGAGAGGAGAATTCAAGAGACCCAGTACTTC. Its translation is CASSKERRIQETQYF.

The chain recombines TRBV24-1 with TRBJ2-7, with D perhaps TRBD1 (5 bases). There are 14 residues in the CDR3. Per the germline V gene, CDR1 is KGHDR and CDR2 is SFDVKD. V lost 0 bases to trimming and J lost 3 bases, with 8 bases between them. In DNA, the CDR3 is TGTGCCACCAGTGATTTGCAAAGGGGCTACGAGCAGTACGTC. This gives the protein CATSDLQRGYEQYV.

The CDR3 nucleotides are TGTGCCAGCAGCATCCTTGACAGGGGGCCCGCCTACGAGCAGTACGTC. This codes for CASSILDRGPAYEQYV. The genes are TRBV5-6 and TRBJ2-7, with TRBD1 identical over 10 bases. Germline loops: CDR1 SGHDT, CDR2 YYEEEE. J lost 2 bases, V lost 4 bases, and 9 bases had no gene match. The CDR3 loop spans 16 amino acids.

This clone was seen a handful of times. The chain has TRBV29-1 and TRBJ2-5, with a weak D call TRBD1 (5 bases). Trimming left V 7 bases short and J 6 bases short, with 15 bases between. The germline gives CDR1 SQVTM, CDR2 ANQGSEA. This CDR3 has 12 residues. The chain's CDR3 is CSAAGMMKTQYF. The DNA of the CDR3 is TGCAGCGCAGCAGGGATGATGAAGACCCAGTACTTC.

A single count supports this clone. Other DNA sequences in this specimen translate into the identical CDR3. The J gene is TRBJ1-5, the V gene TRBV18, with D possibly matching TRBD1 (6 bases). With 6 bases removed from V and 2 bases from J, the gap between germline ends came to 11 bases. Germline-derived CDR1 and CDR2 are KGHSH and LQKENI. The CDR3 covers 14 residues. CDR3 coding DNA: TGTGCCAGCTCTCCGGACAGTGGCAATCAGCCCCAGCATTTT. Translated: CASSPDSGNQPQHF.

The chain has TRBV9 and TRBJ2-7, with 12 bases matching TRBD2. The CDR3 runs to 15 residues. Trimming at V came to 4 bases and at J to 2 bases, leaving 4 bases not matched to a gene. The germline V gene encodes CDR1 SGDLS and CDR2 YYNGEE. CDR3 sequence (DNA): TGTGCCAGCAGCCCGAGGACTAGCGGGACCTACGAGCAGTACTTC. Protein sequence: CASSPRTSGTYEQYF.

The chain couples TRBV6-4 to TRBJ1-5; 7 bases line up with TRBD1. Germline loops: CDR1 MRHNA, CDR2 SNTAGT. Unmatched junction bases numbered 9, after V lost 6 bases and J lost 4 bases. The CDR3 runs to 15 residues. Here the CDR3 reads CASRAAWDSNQPQHF. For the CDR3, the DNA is TGTGCCAGCAGAGCCGCTTGGGACAGTAATCAGCCCCAGCATTTT.